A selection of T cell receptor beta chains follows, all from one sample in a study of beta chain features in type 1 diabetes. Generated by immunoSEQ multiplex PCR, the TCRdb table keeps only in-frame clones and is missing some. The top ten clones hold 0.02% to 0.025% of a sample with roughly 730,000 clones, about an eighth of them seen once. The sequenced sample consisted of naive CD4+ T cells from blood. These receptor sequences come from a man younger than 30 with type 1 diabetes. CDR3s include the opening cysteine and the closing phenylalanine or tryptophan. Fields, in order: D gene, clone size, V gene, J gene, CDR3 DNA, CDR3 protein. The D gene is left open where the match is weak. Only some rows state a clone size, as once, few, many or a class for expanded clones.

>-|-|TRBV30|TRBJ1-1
TGTGCCTGGTGGGGGTCAGGCACTGAAGCTTTCTTT
CAWWGSGTEAFF
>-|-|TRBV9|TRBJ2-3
TGTGCCAGCAGCGTATTCTCTGATGCAGATACGCAGTATTTT
CASSVFSDADTQYF
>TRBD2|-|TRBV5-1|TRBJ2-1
TGCGCCAGCAGCTTATATCTGGGGGGGATCTCCTACAATGAGCTGTTCTTC
CASSLYLGGISYNELFF
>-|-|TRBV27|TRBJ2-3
TGTGCCAGCAGTCCCGGGACTCAGGGGACAGATACGCAGTATTTT
CASSPGTQGTDTQYF
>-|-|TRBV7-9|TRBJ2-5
TGTGCCAGCAGCTTAAACGGGGCAGCATACCAAGAGACCCAGTACTTC
CASSLNGAAYQETQYF
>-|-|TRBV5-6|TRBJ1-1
TGTGCCAGCAGCGGGGACACGTTGAACACTGAAGCTTTCTTT
CASSGDTLNTEAFF
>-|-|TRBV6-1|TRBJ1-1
TGTGCCAGCAGTGAATCGGGAAATCTGAACACTGAAGCTTTCTTT
CASSESGNLNTEAFF
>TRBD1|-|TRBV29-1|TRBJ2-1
TGCAGCGTTGACGGACAGGGTCAGAGCTCCTACAATGAGCAGTTCTTC
CSVDGQGQSSYNEQFF
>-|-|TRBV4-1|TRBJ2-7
TGCGCCAGCAGCCTGGTGGTAAGGGGCGAGCAGTACTTC
CASSLVVRGEQYF
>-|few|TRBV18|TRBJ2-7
TGTGCCAGCTCACCTTCCCGGAGCGGCTACGAGCAGTACTTC
CASSPSRSGYEQYF
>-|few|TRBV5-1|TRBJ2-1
TGCGCCAGCAGCTTGGTTATTGGGGATTCCTACAATGAGCAGTTCTTC
CASSLVIGDSYNEQFF
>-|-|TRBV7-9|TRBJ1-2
TGTGCCAGCAGCTTAGAAGGGTCAGCTGTCTATGGCTACACCTTC
CASSLEGSAVYGYTF
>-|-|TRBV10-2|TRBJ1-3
TGCGCCAGCAGTGAGTCGTACAGGGACTCTGGAAACACCATATATTTT
CASSESYRDSGNTIYF
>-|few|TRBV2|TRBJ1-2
TGTGCCAGCAGTGTCACCAGGGATGGCTACACCTTC
CASSVTRDGYTF
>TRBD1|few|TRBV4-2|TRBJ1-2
TGTGCCAGCAGCCAAGATCCCCTCGGACAGGGCAACTATGGCTACACCTTC
CASSQDPLGQGNYGYTF
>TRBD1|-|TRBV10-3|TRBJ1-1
TGTGCCATCATAGGACAGGGAAACACTGAAGCTTTCTTT
CAIIGQGNTEAFF
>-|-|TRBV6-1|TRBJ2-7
TGTGCCAGCAGTGAAGGATGGGGGCGCGAGCAGTACTTC
CASSEGWGREQYF
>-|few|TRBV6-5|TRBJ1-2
TGTGCCAGCAGGAAACCGACAGTGTATGGCTACACCTTC
CASRKPTVYGYTF
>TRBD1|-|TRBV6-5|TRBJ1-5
TGTGCCAGCAGTCACAGGGGTTATAGCAATCAGCCCCAGCATTTT
CASSHRGYSNQPQHF
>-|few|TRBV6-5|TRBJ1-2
TGTGCCAGCAGTTACGAGGCAGACTATGGCTACACCTTC
CASSYEADYGYTF
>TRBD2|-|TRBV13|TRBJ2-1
TGTGCCAGCAGCTTAAGGCTAGCGGCCGACAATGAGCAGTTCTTC
CASSLRLAADNEQFF
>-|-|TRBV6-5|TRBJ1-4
TGTGCCAGCAGTTACCCTAATGAAAAACTGTTTTTT
CASSYPNEKLFF
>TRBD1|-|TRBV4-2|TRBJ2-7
TGTGCCAGCAGCCAGACCCTGGGACAGCAGTCCTACGAGCAGTACTTC
CASSQTLGQQSYEQYF
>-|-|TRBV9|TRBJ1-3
TGTGCCAGCAGCGTTGAGTACTCTGGAAACACCATATATTTT
CASSVEYSGNTIYF
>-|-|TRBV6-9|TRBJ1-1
TGTGCCAGCACCCCCTGGGACCCTGCTGAAGCTTTCTTT
CASTPWDPAEAFF
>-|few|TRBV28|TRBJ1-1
TGTGCCAGCAGTCCCCGGACAGCGAAGTACACTGAAGCTTTCTTT
CASSPRTAKYTEAFF
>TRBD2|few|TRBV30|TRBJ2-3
TGTGCCTGGAGTAGGGCCCTAGCGGGGGGCGATACGCAGTATTTT
CAWSRALAGGDTQYF
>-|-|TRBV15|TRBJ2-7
TGTGCCACCAGCAGAGCACAACTGGGGGCCTACGAGCAGTACTTC
CATSRAQLGAYEQYF
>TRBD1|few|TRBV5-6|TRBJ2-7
TGTGCCAGCAGCCTGCTCCGGGTACAGGGGGGATTAAACGAGCAGTACTTC
CASSLLRVQGGLNEQYF
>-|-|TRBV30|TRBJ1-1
TGTGCCTGGAGCCGGGACCATCAGGCTTTCTTT
CAWSRDHQAFF
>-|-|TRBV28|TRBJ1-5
TGTGCCAGCAGACCCTCTGGGGGCAATCAGCCCCAGCATTTT
CASRPSGGNQPQHF
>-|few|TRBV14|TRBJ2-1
TGTGCCAGCAGCCAAGCCGGAGATGAGCAGTTCTTC
CASSQAGDEQFF
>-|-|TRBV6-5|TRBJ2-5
TGTGCCAGCAGTTGGTGGCCGAAGGGGAAAGAGACCCAGTACTTC
CASSWWPKGKETQYF
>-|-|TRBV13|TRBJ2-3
TGTGCCAGCAGCTTAGGCCTAGCAGGCGATACGCAGTATTTT
CASSLGLAGDTQYF
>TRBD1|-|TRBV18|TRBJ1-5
TGTGCCAGCTCACCATCGACAGGGATCCTACTCAGGTCCCAGCATTTT
CASSPSTGILLRSQHF
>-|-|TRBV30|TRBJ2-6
TGTGCCTGGAATGGGGACTCTGGGGCCAACGTCCTGACTTTC
CAWNGDSGANVLTF
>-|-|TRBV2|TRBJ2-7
TGTGCCAGCAAAGGGGAGGCTCACGAGCAGTACTTC
CASKGEAHEQYF
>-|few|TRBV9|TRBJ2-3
TGTGCCAGCAGCGTAGTTGCGGGGAACACAGATACGCAGTATTTT
CASSVVAGNTDTQYF
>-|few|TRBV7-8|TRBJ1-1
TGTGCCAGCAGCTTAGGGACGGCTAACACTGAAGCTTTCTTT
CASSLGTANTEAFF
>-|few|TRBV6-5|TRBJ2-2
TGTGCCAGCAGTTTACGGGCCCCGTTCACCGGGGAGCTGTTTTTT
CASSLRAPFTGELFF